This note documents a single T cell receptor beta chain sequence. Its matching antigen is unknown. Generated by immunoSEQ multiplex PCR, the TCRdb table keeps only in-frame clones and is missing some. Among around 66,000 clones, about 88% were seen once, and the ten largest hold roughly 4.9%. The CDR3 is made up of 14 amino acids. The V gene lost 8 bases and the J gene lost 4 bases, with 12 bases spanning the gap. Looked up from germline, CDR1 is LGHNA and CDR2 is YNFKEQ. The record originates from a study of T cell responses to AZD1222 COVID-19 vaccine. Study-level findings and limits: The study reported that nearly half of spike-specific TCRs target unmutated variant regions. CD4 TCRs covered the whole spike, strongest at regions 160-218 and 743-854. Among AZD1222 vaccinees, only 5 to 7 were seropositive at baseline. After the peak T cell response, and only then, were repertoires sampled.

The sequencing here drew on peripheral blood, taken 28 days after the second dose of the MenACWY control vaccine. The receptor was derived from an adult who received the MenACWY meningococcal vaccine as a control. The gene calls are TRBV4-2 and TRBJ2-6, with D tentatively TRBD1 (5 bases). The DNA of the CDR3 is TGTGCCAGCGCCGACAGTTACGGGGCCAACGTCCTGACTTTC. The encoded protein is CASADSYGANVLTF.